Following are 5 T cell receptor beta chains from one sample sequenced in a study of identical twins listed by TCRdb under 2016. The method behind the library was 5' RACE. Sequencing instrument: Illumina HiSeq 2000. TCRdb trimmed the raw reads at Q25, called clones with MiXCR and kept productive beta chains. Each CDR3 protein appears once, grouped with its most common genes and DNA. The sample records 450,000 to 650,000 distinct CDR3 sequences, roughly 15% of which are singletons. In total, the top ten clones hold less than 0.5% of the sample. This sample was also put to use in a study of yellow fever vaccine responses in identical twins.

Material for sequencing was CD4+ T cells sorted from blood. These receptor sequences come from a woman between 18 and 30 years old in good health.

J is TRBJ2-3 and V is TRBV11-1; TRBD2 agrees at 9 bases. The germline CDR1 and CDR2 sequences are SGHAT and FQDESV (reference sequence). The CDR3 has 11 residues. After removal of 8 bases from V and 14 bases from J, the junction contained 8 bases not matched to a gene. The CDR3 nucleotides are TGTGCCAGCCGTAGCGGGAGAGGAGTGTATTTT. Translating it yields CASRSGRGVYF. Full variable domain (rest looked up from reference TRBV11-1 and TRBJ2-3): EAEVAQSPRYKITEKSQAVAFWCDPISGHATLYWYRQILGQGPELLVQFQDESVVDDSQLPKDRFSAERLKGVDSTLKIQPAELGDSAMYLCASRSGRGVYFGPGTRLTVL.

The rearrangement joins TRBV24-1 to TRBJ2-2; D is unclear. Trimming pared 5 bases from V and 0 bases from J, leaving 6 bases between. Germline lookup yields CDR1 KGHDR and CDR2 SFDVKD. The CDR3 has 14 residues. Here the CDR3 reads CATSGVANTGELFF. The CDR3 bases are TGTGCCACCAGTGGGGTCGCGAACACCGGGGAGCTGTTTTTT.

This clonotype has just a few counts. The rearrangement joins TRBV20-1 to TRBJ2-3; a weak D match, TRBD1 (5 bases). The V and J ends lost 4 bases and 1 base respectively, with 12 bases between them. CDR1 and CDR2 (germline): DFQATT, SNEGSKA (reference sequence). This CDR3 is built from 14 residues. The CDR3 nucleotides read TGCAGTGCTAAAACAGGTTTGGGCACAGATACGCAGTATTTT. Translation gives CSAKTGLGTDTQYF.

This chain uses TRBV18 with TRBJ2-5; a possible D gene is TRBD1 (7 bases). The germline V gene has CDR1 KGHSH and CDR2 LQKENI. CDR3 size: 17 residues. V lost 1 base and J lost 5, with 20 bases in between. Here the CDR3 DNA reads TGTGCCAGCTCACCACTCCTGGCGGCAGGGGGAGGCGAGACCCAGTACTTC. Its protein product is CASSPLLAAGGGETQYF.

The chain carries TRBV6-1 and TRBJ2-7; perhaps TRBD2 as D (6 bases). Between the trimmed V and J ends, which lost 5 bases and 2 bases, there was a span of 16 bases. The CDR3 contains 15 residues. The V gene's germline CDR1 is MNHNS and CDR2 SASEGT. CDR3 amino acids: CASSRQWGDAYEQYF. As DNA, the CDR3 is TGTGCCAGCAGTAGACAGTGGGGGGACGCCTACGAGCAGTACTTC.